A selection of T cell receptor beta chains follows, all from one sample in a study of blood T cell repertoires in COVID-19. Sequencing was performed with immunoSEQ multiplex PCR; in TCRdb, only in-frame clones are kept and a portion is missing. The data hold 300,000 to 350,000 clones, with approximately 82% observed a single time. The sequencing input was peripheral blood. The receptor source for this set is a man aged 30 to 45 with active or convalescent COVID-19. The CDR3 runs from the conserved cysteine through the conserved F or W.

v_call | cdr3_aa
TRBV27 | CASSSIARGRWDEQYF
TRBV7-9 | CASSTGDEKLFF
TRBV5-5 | CASSSSSEGPQHF
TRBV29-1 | CSVVSAGYGYTF
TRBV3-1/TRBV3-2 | CASSQVGQGNGAFF
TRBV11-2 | CASSLNGQGAVWNTIYF
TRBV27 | CASSWGGAYEQYF
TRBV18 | CASSYPRETQYF
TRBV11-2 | CASRRTGEGETQYF
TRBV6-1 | CASSDRVGSYNEQFF
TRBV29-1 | CSVERVSNYGYTF
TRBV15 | CATSRDWGAGNTIYF
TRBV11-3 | CASSLRRSRGRNGYTF
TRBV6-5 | CASSWRRKDHEQYF
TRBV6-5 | CATRSGNTIYF
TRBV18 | CASSAHGQGSTEAFF
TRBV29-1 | CSALRLAGERGTDTQYF
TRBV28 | CASSLSTGYSNQPQHF
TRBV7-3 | CASSAGRGNTIYF
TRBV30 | CAWRSQPNEKLFF
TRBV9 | CASSVGGGGYQPQHF
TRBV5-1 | CASSLDQGGVGGNTIYF
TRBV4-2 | CASSQVEGGEFSYEQYF
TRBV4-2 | CASSPGTANTEAFF
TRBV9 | CASSATSGSSYNEQFF
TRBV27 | CASSSPGQLAGGGNEQFF
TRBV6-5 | CASSYSGPVNSPLHF
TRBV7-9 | CASSSDREIYEQYF
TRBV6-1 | CASSEFIAGRTVSGNTIYF
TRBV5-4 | CASSSDTYEQYF
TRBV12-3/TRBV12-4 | CASSSPPDEQYF
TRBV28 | CASSSRAPSYEQYF
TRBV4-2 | CASSQERLAFSYEQFF
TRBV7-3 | CASSHLRWTGHGVYNEQFF
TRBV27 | CASSPPGSEETQYF
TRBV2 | CASSERTSGELFF
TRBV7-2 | CASSPGLAGDKRYEQYF
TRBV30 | CACSGVTEAFF
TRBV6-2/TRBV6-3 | CASSYPIKRNTDTQYF
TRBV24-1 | CATSPGVNTGELFF
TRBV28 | CASIKTTGGNQPQHF
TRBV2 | CASSEPGLVTGELFF
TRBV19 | CASSIDADYGYTF
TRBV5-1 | CASSWWQGDTEAFF
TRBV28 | CASSYAGTANYGYTF
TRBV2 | CASSPTSGLYNEQFF
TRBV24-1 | CAPAGHYGYTF
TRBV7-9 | CASSLSFSGNTIYF
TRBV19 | CATFGGPQGTGELFF
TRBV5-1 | CATGTGASYEQYF
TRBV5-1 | CASSDPTGRQETQYF
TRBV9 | CASSAGDLGGYTF
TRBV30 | CAWRRAGGPSEQYF
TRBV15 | CATSRDLPGQSSYNEQFF
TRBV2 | CASRGPNQPQHF